What follows describes a single T cell receptor beta chain. No cognate antigen has been identified for it. No much larger clonotype is one base removed from it; base qualities were not supplied. The library relied on 5' RACE. The instrument was an Illumina HiSeq 2500. A second PCR of about 6 to 11 cycles was performed with a sample-barcoded 5' primer and a J-beta primer mix. A unique molecular identifier was introduced onto each TCR beta cDNA molecule by a template-switch 5' adaptor carrying 12 random nucleotides. Each sample yielded at least 2.5 million CDR3-containing paired-end reads. All of the RNA was converted into first-strand cDNA using the Mint cDNA synthesis kit, with a TRBC-specific oligonucleotide serving as the primer. After uracil-DNA glycosylase treatment, a first 18-cycle PCR used universal primers M1SS and BC2_uni_R on all cDNA. Concerning the study's data processing: For normalization, 1 million high-quality reads were randomly selected from each sample, with every read carrying a distinct molecular identifier. Reads with shared molecular identifiers were discarded instead of being binned into consensus sequences. MiTCR, set to a Q25 quality threshold and the strictest error-elimination algorithm, was used for CDR3 identification, clonotype clustering and error correction. A nonparametric unseen species model with Euler transformation was used to estimate a lower bound on total TCR beta diversity. Through fastp at Q25 and MiXCR, TCRdb rebuilt clones from the public reads, retaining in-frame beta chains. Rows with a matching CDR3 protein are joined into one entry that keeps the most common DNA and genes. TCRdb, rather than the study authors, made the V and J calls. Counted in this sample were under 950,000 distinct CDR3 sequences; 22% of them appeared once. The top ten hold under 25% of the sample.

Reading from cysteine to phenylalanine, the CDR3 counts 16 amino acids. Kept here is only the CDR3 DNA, which spans 48 bases and is read in frame from base 1. Per the germline V gene, KGHSH is the CDR1 and LQKENI is the CDR2. V gives up 3 bases and J gives up 5 bases, and the segment between their germline ends measures 19 bases. The approximately 39 donors, aged about 6 to 95 years, were systemically healthy Caucasian individuals from Russia. Roughly 10 milliliters of peripheral blood were drawn from each donor into EDTA-treated Vacutainer tubes. Ficoll-Paque density-gradient centrifugation was used to isolate PBMCs, with at least 7 million obtained per sample. Trizol reagent was used to extract total RNA from the PBMCs, yielding at least 6 micrograms per sample. Naive CD45RAhigh/CD27high T cell percentages were measured by flow cytometry on a PBMC aliquot from every donor. The data were taken from a study of blood T cells in healthy people across ages (dated by TCRdb to the mid-2010s). Turning to the overall study: In model experiments, template switching captured roughly one uniquely barcoded TCR beta cDNA molecule for every two T cells. Age-related changes in TCR beta repertoire diversity were measured in the study by deep sequencing normalized with unique cDNA molecular identifiers. Four age groups were formed from the donors: young (average roughly 15 years), middle-aged (approximately 41), aged (about 62) and long-lived (less than 85). To avoid experimental bias, donors of different ages were spread randomly across the sequencing lanes. For two donors (one aged 18 to 29 and one aged 80 or older), the study analyzed two additional independent replicas of 1 million unique cDNA reads from the same blood draw.

On the study overall, not on this receptor specifically: There was a strong correlation between observed TCR beta diversity and the percentage of naive T cells measured by flow cytometry. As age increased, observed TCR beta diversity per million T cells dropped in a roughly linear way, and a significant reduction was already evident by age 40. Estimates of total diversity based on one million sequenced T cells were considered lower bounds and underestimates. Compared with the aged group, the long-lived group had more naive CD4+ T cells, fewer expanded clones and increased TCR diversity, suggesting age selection. Because donor CMV infection status was unknown, age-related changes in expanded clonotypes were potentially confounded. Bulk unsorted PBMC profiling prevented conclusive comparison of naive and antigen-experienced compartments.

The sequenced sample consisted of blood. The rearranged segments are TRBV18 and TRBJ2-5, with the D gene possibly TRBD1 or TRBD2, each one fitting 5 bases. The sequence derives from an older man in good health. The CDR3 loop reads CASSPGGITVRETQYF. The bases read TGTGCCAGCTCACCTGGGGGAATTACAGTACGGGAGACCCAGTACTTC.